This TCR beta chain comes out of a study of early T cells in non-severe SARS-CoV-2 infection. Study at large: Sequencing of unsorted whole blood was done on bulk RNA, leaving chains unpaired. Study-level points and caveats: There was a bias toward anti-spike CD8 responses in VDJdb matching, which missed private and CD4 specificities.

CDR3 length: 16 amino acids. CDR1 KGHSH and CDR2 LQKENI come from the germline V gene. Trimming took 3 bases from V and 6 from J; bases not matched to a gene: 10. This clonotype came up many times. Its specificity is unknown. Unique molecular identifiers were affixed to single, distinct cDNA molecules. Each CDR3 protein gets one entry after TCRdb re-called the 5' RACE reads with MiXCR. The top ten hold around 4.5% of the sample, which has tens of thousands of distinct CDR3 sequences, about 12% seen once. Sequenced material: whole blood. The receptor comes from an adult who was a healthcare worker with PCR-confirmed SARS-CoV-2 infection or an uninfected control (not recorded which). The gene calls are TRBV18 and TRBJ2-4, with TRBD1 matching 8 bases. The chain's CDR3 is CASSPGQGGSGNIQYF. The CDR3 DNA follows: TGTGCCAGCTCACCCGGACAGGGAGGATCAGGAAACATTCAGTACTTC.